The 2 T cell receptor beta chains given below trace back to one sample, sequenced in a study of OX40 agonist ivuxolimab in advanced cancers. The library relied on the immunoSEQ multiplex PCR assay. This immuneACCESS table, as held by TCRdb, lists in-frame sequences with V and J called but not all clones. Of the missing ones, under half trace to an unresolved V gene in checked studies; the others have no known cause. The sample profile shows about 50,000 clones; over 80% of them were found once. The ten most abundant clones make up around 0.7% of the sample. The specimen comprised CD4+ or CD8+ T cells sorted from blood, sampled in a trial of the OX40 agonist ivuxolimab. The source of these receptors is an adult with an advanced solid tumor such as melanoma, head and neck, liver or kidney cancer.

The chain employs TRBV6-5 and TRBJ2-1; 9 bases line up with TRBD1. The ends lost 5 bases at V and 3 bases at J; junction bases unmatched: 5. The CDR3 runs 15 residues. CDR1 is MNHEY, CDR2 SVGAGI, per germline. CDR3 protein: CASSATTGGYNEQFF. The DNA for the CDR3 is TGTGCCAGCAGTGCCACGACAGGGGGCTACAATGAGCAGTTCTTC.

This chain uses TRBV4-1 with TRBJ1-2; 10 nucleotides agree with TRBD1. V trimming: 5 bases; J trimming: 6 bases; junction bases outside the gene matches: 9. From germline, CDR1 is MGHRA and CDR2 YSYEKL. The CDR3 is made up of 15 amino acids. The CDR3, as DNA: TGCGCCAGCAGCGGTTACACCGGGACAGGGGATGGCTACACCTTC. It is translated as CASSGYTGTGDGYTF.